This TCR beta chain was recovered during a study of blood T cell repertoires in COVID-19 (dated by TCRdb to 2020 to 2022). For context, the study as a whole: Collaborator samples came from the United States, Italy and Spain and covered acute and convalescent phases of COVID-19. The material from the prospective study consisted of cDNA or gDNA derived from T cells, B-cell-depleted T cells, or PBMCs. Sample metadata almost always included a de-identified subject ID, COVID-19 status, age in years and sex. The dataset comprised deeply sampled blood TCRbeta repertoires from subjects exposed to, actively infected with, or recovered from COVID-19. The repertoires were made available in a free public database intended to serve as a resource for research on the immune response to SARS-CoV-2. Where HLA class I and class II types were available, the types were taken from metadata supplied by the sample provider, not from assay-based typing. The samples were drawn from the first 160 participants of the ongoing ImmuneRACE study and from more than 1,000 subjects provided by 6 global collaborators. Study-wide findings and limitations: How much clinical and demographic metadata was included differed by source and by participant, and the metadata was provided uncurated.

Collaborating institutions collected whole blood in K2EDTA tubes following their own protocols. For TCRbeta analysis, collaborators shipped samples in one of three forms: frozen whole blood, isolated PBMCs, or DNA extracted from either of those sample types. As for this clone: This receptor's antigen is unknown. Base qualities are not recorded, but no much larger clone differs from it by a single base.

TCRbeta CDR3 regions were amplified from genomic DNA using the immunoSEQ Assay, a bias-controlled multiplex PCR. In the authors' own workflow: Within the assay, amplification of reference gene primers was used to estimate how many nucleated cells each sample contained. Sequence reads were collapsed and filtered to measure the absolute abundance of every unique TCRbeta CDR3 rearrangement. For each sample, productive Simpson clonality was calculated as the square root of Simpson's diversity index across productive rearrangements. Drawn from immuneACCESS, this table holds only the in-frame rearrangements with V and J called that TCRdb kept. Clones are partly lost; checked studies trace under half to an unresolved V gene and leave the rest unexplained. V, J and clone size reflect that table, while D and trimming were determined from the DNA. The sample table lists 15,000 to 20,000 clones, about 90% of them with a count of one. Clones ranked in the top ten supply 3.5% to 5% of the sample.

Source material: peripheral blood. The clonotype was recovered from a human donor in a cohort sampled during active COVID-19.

The nucleotides are TGTGCCAGCAGCCCCAGGGAGGGTAACACTGAAGCTTTCTTT. Translated, this is CASSPREGNTEAFF. This chain is built from TRBV9 and TRBJ1-1; the D gene is possibly TRBD1, with 5 bases matching. A distance of 12 bases separates the germline ends of V and J, which lose 4 bases and 2 bases respectively. CDR1 SGDLS and CDR2 YYNGEE are derived from the germline V gene. From the cysteine up to the phenylalanine, the CDR3 has a length of 14 residues. Only the CDR3 region is kept as DNA, spanning 42 bases read in frame from base 1.